There are a few counts of the clone carrying this TCR beta chain. Its antigen remains unknown. Each TCR beta library was made by quantitative 5'-RACE that incorporated molecular barcodes. A single record per CDR3 protein comes from TCRdb applying MiXCR to the 5' RACE reads. Among more than 600,000 distinct CDR3 sequences, 15% to 20% were seen once, and the ten largest hold about a fifth. This record comes from a study of CD8 T cells in ankylosing spondylitis. Study conclusions and caveats: Reportedly, disease-linked clones are significantly enriched in ankylosing spondylitis patients' matched synovial fluid. A number of the motif variants had already been described in reactive arthritis synovial fluid and blood. Ankylosing spondylitis blood appeared to be characterized by a TCR beta motif of about 8 highly homologous variants.

This CDR3 is built from 17 residues. Germline V gene lookup returns CDR1 SGHRS and CDR2 YFSETQ. V was shortened by 7 bases and J by 6 bases, with 26 bases between the two germline ends. The receptor comes from a male donor with ankylosing spondylitis. The sequenced material came from blood, either unsorted or a sorted T cell fraction (not recorded which). The chain is built from TRBV5-1 and TRBJ2-1; D may correspond to TRBD1 or TRBD2 (5 bases each). CDR3: CASQAVGTVIPFNEQFF. The CDR3 nucleotides read TGCGCCAGCCAAGCAGTAGGGACCGTTATACCCTTCAATGAGCAGTTCTTC.